The entry that follows covers one TCR beta chain sequence. Its cognate antigen is unknown. The data originate from a study of cytomegalovirus exposure and HLA in healthy donors. Trimming removed 3 bases from V and 2 bases from J; junction bases left unmatched: 5. CDR1 and CDR2 from the germline V gene are LGHNA and YSLEER. The CDR3 is made up of 15 amino acids. Regarding the study as a whole: First-cohort TCR clusters tended to co-occur in the approximately 110 validation repertoires, a later analysis found. The authors listed 150 to 200 TCR beta chains as cytomegalovirus-associated.

Some clones are missing from TCRdb's copy, which holds only in-frame ones; the method was immunoSEQ multiplex PCR. The sample holds 130,000 or so clones, over 85% seen once. The rearrangement joins TRBV4-3 to TRBJ2-7; 9 nucleotides match TRBD1. The sequence was collected from a man younger than 45 in good health and CMV-seronegative. The sequencing input was PBMCs. In nucleotides, the CDR3 is TGCGCCAGCAGCCACGGGACAGGGCCGGCCTACGAGCAGTACTTC. Amino acids: CASSHGTGPAYEQYF.